A single T cell receptor beta chain is shown here with its context. The TCR beta libraries used 2 to 2.5 micrograms of genomic DNA that came from cryopreserved PBMCs. These data come from a study of cytotoxic CD8 clonotypes in ibrutinib-treated CLL. CDR3 length: 15 amino acids. With 2 bases removed from V and 6 bases from J, the gap between germline ends came to 17 bases. Looked up from germline, CDR1 is LNHNV and CDR2 is YYDKDF (reference sequence). This table comes from immunoSEQ multiplex PCR, and its TCRdb copy is limited to in-frame clones, with some not included. Here the sample spans about 250,000 clones, roughly 74% being singletons.

Sequencing used PBMCs, obtained after 24 months of ibrutinib treatment. The genes are TRBV15 and TRBJ2-7, with D tentatively TRBD1 (5 bases). This clonotype was obtained from a human donor with chronic lymphocytic leukemia. The CDR3 coding sequence is TGTGCCACCAGCAGACCCCTCGTCCCAGGGTCCGAGCAGTACTTC. As protein: CATSRPLVPGSEQYF.